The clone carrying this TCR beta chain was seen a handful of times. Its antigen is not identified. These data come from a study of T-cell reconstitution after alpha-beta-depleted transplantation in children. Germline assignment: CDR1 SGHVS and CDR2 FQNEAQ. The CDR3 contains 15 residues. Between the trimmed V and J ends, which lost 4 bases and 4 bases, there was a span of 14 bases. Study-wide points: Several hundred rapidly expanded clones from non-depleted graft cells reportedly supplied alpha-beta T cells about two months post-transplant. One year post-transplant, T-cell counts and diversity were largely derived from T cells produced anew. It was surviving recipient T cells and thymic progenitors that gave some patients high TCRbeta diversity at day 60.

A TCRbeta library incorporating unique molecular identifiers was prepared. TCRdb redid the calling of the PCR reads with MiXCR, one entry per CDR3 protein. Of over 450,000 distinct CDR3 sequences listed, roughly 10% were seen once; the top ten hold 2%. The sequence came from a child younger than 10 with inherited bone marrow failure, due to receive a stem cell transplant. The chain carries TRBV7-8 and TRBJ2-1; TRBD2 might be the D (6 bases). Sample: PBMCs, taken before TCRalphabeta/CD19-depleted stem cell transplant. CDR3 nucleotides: TGTGCCAGCAGCTCACTAGCCGCCCTTTACAATGAGCAGTTCTTC. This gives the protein CASSSLAALYNEQFF.